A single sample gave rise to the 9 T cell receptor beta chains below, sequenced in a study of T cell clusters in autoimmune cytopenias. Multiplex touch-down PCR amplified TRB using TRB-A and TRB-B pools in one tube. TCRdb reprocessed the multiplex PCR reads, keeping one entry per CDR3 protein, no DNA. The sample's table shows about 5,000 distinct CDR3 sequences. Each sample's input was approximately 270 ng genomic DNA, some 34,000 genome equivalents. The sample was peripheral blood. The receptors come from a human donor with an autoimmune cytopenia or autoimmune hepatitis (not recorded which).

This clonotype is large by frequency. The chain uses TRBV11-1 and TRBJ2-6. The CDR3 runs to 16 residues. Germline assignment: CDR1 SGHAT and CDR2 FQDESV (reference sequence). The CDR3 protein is CASSLDGSFGANVLTF. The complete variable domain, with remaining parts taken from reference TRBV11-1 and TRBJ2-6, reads EAEVAQSPRYKITEKSQAVAFWCDPISGHATLYWYRQILGQGPELLVQFQDESVVDDSQLPKDRFSAERLKGVDSTLKIQPAELGDSAMYLCASSLDGSFGANVLTFGAGSRLTVL.

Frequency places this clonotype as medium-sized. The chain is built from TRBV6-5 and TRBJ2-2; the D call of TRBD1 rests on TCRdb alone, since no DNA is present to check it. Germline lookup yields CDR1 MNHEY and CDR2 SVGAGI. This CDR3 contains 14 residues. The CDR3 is CASSFRGAPGELFF.

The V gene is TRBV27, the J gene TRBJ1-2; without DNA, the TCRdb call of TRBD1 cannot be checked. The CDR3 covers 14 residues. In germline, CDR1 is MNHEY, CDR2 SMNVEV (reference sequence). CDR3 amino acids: CASSPSVGLDGYTF.

The CDR3 here is CASSFGTISSPLHF. The chain is built from TRBV5-5 and TRBJ1-6; TCRdb reports TRBD1, a call that lacks DNA to check it against. This CDR3 is 14 amino acids long. Germline loops: CDR1 SGHKS, CDR2 YYEKEE (reference sequence).

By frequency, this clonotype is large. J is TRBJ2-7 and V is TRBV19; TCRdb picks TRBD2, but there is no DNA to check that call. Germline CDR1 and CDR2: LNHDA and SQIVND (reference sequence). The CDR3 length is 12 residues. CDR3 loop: CASSTGLNEQYF.

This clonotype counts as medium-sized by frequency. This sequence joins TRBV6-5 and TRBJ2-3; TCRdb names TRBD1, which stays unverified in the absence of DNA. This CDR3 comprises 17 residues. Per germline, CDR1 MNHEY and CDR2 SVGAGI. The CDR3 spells CASSYLASLDNADTQYF.

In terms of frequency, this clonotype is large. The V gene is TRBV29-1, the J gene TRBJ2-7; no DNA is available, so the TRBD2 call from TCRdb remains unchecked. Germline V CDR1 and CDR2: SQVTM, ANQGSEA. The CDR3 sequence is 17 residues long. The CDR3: CSARGGLAGTNSYEQYF.

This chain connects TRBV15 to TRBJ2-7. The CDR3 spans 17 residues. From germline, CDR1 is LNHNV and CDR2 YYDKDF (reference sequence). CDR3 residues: CATSRDTMWDISYEQYF.

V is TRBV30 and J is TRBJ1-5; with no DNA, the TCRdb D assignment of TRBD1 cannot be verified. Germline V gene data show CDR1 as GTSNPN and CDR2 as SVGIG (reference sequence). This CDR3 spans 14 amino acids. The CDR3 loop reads CAWAGTGGNQPQHF.